This record looks at one TCR beta chain sequence and its context. Its antigen is undetermined. Primers: 60 Vbeta forward and 13 Jbeta reverse. Clones were read by immunoSEQ multiplex PCR, and TCRdb kept only the in-frame ones, dropping some. The sample shows roughly 84,000 clones, 65% to 85% of them seen only once. These data come from a study of cytomegalovirus exposure and HLA in healthy donors. Study-level findings and limits: V- and J-gene trimming in TCR beta was tied to a missense DCLRE1C variant by an analysis performed later.

The CDR3 is 15 amino acids. Germline V CDR1 and CDR2: SGHDT, YYEEEE. V was trimmed by 4 bases and J by 0 bases, leaving 8 bases between them. The chain uses TRBV5-6 and TRBJ2-6, with D perhaps TRBD2 (5 bases). The clonotype comes from a man in his fifties in good health and CMV-seronegative. The source material was PBMCs. CDR3 in amino acids: CASSLGSSGANVLTF. CDR3 nucleotide sequence: TGTGCCAGCAGCCTAGGGAGCTCTGGGGCCAACGTCCTGACTTTC.